The T cell receptor (beta chain) described here comes from a study of beta chain features in type 1 diabetes. The investigators reverse transcribed all of the isolated RNA, so they sequenced expressed TCRB transcripts. The repertoire was sequenced with immunoSEQ multiplex PCR; TCRdb's copy has only in-frame clones and lacks some. Among 900,000 or so clones listed, roughly 15% were seen once. The TCR was taken from a young woman in good health. Source material: naive CD4+ T cells from blood.

The CDR3 protein is CASSQRAASGPNTGELFF. CDR3 sequence (DNA): TGTGCCAGCAGCCAGAGGGCCGCTAGCGGGCCGAACACCGGGGAGCTGTTTTTT. V and J are TRBV9 and TRBJ2-2; 8 nucleotides agree with TRBD2. The CDR3 consists of 18 residues. With 4 bases clipped from V and 0 bases from J, the junction kept 11 bases outside the gene matches. CDR1 and CDR2 (germline): SGDLS, YYNGEE.